This T cell receptor (beta chain) is from a study of T cell responses to AZD1222 COVID-19 vaccine. Notes on this clone: The antigen is not known.

Pooling of second doses given at about 4 or about 12 weeks was done. Findings and caveats of the study: White British donors predominated, females outnumbered males, and clonal diversity was possibly underestimated.

Germline V lookup: CDR1 SGHRS, CDR2 YFSETQ. V shed 4 bases, J shed 1 base, and the junction held 13 bases outside the gene matches. This CDR3 contains 17 residues. Assay used: immunoSEQ multiplex PCR; TCRdb lists only in-frame clones, some missing. The table includes about 170,000 clones, around nine tenths detected once. The receptor comes from an adult who received the AZD1222 COVID-19 vaccine. The gene calls are TRBV5-1 and TRBJ1-1, with 7 bases that match TRBD1. Here the sequenced sample was peripheral blood, taken 28 days after the second AZD1222 dose. CDR3 residues: CASSTSWPGGKNTEAFF. CDR3 nucleotides: TGCGCCAGCAGCACGAGCTGGCCAGGGGGGAAGAACACTGAAGCTTTCTTT.